The 24 T cell receptor beta chains below all came from one sample that was sequenced in a study of blood T cell repertoires in COVID-19 (TCRdb year 2020). Preparation of the library involved the immunoSEQ multiplex PCR assay. This immuneACCESS table, as held by TCRdb, lists in-frame sequences with V and J called but not all clones. Of the missing ones, under half trace to an unresolved V gene in checked studies; the others have no known cause. This sample has roughly 200,000 clones in its table, and 70% to 90% of those were observed once. Together, the top ten hold approximately 12% of the sample. Sample: peripheral blood. Receptors were obtained from a woman aged 18-29 years who had recovered from COVID-19.

The gene calls are TRBV9 and TRBJ2-4; possible D gene TRBD2, 5 bases. V lost 3 bases and J 8 bases, leaving 18 bases between the germline ends. Germline V gene sequence: CDR1 SGDLS, CDR2 YYNGEE. The CDR3 spans 15 residues. CDR3 sequence (DNA): TGTGCCAGCAGCGCAGAGGGTTATGGTGAGGACATTCAGTACTTC. This codes for CASSAEGYGEDIQYF. Drawing the rest from reference TRBV9 and TRBJ2-4, the complete variable domain is DSGVTQTPKHLITATGQRVTLRCSPRSGDLSVYWYQQSLDQGLQFLIQYYNGEERAKGNILERFSAQQFPDLHSELNLSSLELGDSALYFCASSAEGYGEDIQYFGAGTRLSVL.

The V and J genes are TRBV7-7 and TRBJ2-3; the D gene is possibly TRBD1 (5 bases). The CDR3 runs to 14 residues. The V and J ends lost 5 bases and 4 bases respectively, with 13 bases between them. Germline assignment: CDR1 SSHAT and CDR2 FNYEAQ (reference sequence). The CDR3 is CASSPLQDADTQYF. The CDR3, as DNA: TGTGCCAGCAGCCCTTTACAGGACGCAGATACGCAGTATTTT.

This clone was seen only once. The rearrangement joins TRBV10-2 to TRBJ1-6; tentatively, D is TRBD1 (5 bases). The CDR3 length is 14 residues. V shed 3 bases and J shed 10 bases, with 13 bases lying between them. Looked up from germline, CDR1 is WSHSY and CDR2 is SAAADI. CDR3 coding DNA: TGCGCCAGCAGTGAAGGGCAGGGCAGGTCACCCCTCCACTTT. It encodes CASSEGQGRSPLHF.

V and J are TRBV18 and TRBJ2-1; no firm D call. The germline gives CDR1 KGHSH, CDR2 LQKENI. The CDR3 spans 12 residues. Trimming cost V 6 bases and J 5 bases, with 8 bases left between them. The CDR3 sequence: CASSQQDNEQFF. The DNA of the CDR3 is TGTGCCAGCTCCCAACAAGACAATGAGCAGTTCTTC.

The V call is TRBV6-1, the J call TRBJ2-7, with a weak D call TRBD1 (5 bases). The CDR3 loop spans 13 amino acids. Trimming removed 2 bases from V and 4 bases from J, with 9 bases in between. The germline V gene has CDR1 MNHNS and CDR2 SASEGT. CDR3 residues: CASSEISGYEQYF. Written as DNA, the CDR3 is TGTGCCAGCAGTGAAATATCAGGGTACGAGCAGTACTTC.

This clone was counted once. The chain carries TRBV4-3 and TRBJ1-2; 7 bases match TRBD1. V lost 2 bases, J lost 8 bases, and 8 bases stayed unmatched. CDR3 length: 14 residues. The germline V gene encodes CDR1 LGHNA and CDR2 YSLEER. For the CDR3, the DNA is TGCGCCAGCAGCCAACCCGGGACAGCGGTAGGCTACACCTTC. It codes for CASSQPGTAVGYTF.

The J gene is TRBJ1-5, the V gene TRBV15, with D unresolved. The CDR3 consists of 18 residues. Germline CDR1 is LNHNV and CDR2 is YYDKDF (reference sequence). With 0 bases removed from V and 2 bases from J, the gap between germline ends came to 17 bases. As DNA, the CDR3 is TGTGCCACCAGCAGAGATCGGGAAGGGCTGGGCGGCAATCAGCCCCAGCATTTT. This encodes CATSRDREGLGGNQPQHF.

The chain has TRBV9 and TRBJ1-1; a weak D match, TRBD1 (6 bases). V was trimmed by 3 bases and J by 1 base, leaving 16 bases between them. The length of the CDR3 is 16 residues. The germline V gene encodes CDR1 SGDLS and CDR2 YYNGEE. The CDR3 bases are TGTGCCAGCAGCGACCAAGTGGGGACACAGAACACTGAAGCTTTCTTT. Its protein product is CASSDQVGTQNTEAFF.

This clone has only one observation. The V gene is TRBV7-8, the J gene TRBJ1-1; the D is unclear. This CDR3 has 15 residues. Germline V lookup: CDR1 SGHVS, CDR2 FQNEAQ. V shed 5 bases and J shed 4 bases, with 17 bases lying between them. This chain's CDR3 is CASSPGEAVGTEAFF. Here the CDR3 DNA reads TGTGCCAGCAGCCCCGGGGAGGCGGTGGGCACTGAAGCTTTCTTT.

The V call is TRBV30, the J call TRBJ2-7, with 16 bases aligning to TRBD2. CDR1 is GTSNPN, CDR2 SVGIG, per germline (reference sequence). With 5 bases clipped from V and 5 bases from J, the junction kept 6 bases outside the gene matches. The CDR3 totals 15 residues. The CDR3: CAWSPGLAGGHEQYF. CDR3 sequence (DNA): TGTGCCTGGTCTCCGGGACTAGCGGGAGGGCACGAGCAGTACTTC.

This rearrangement joins TRBV6-5 to TRBJ1-2; 9 bases match TRBD1. After removal of 4 bases from V and 6 bases from J, the junction contained 3 bases not matched to a gene. The CDR3 sequence is 13 residues long. The germline gives CDR1 MNHEY, CDR2 SVGAGI. For the CDR3, the DNA is TGTGCCAGCAGTTGGGGGACAGGGAATGGCTACACCTTC. This sequence encodes CASSWGTGNGYTF.

The chain uses TRBV24-1 and TRBJ2-1; D gene unclear. The germline V gene encodes CDR1 KGHDR and CDR2 SFDVKD. The CDR3 is made up of 13 amino acids. V was pared by 5 bases and J by 1 base, with 5 bases between. The CDR3 is CATSGTSYNEQFF. DNA of the CDR3: TGTGCCACCAGTGGCACTTCCTACAATGAGCAGTTCTTC.

The chain links TRBV6-5 to TRBJ1-5, with D possibly being TRBD1 (5 bases). CDR3 length: 15 residues. Per the germline V gene, CDR1 is MNHEY and CDR2 is SVGAGI. Trimming took off 10 bases at V and 3 bases at J, with 19 bases between the two ends. The CDR3 bases are TGTGCCACCCAATATCACAAGGGGTTCAATCAGCCCCAGCATTTT. Translating gives CATQYHKGFNQPQHF.

The chain couples TRBV3-1 (or the pseudogene TRBV3-2) to TRBJ2-1; no reliable D call. This CDR3 comprises 13 residues. In germline, CDR1 is LGHDT, CDR2 YNNKEL (reference sequence). V was cut by 3 bases and J by 3 bases, with 6 bases left in between. The CDR3: CASSHESYNEQFF. CDR3 nucleotide sequence: TGTGCCAGCAGCCACGAGAGCTACAATGAGCAGTTCTTC.

The chain has TRBV9 and TRBJ2-3; D perhaps matches TRBD1 (5 bases). The germline V and J ends were trimmed by 6 bases and 0 bases, with 14 bases remaining between them. Germline V gene sequence: CDR1 SGDLS, CDR2 YYNGEE. The CDR3 contains 15 residues. CDR3: CASTLGALSTDTQYF. DNA for the CDR3: TGTGCCAGCACCCTAGGGGCTCTTAGCACAGATACGCAGTATTTT.

The sample holds many counts of this clone. The J gene is TRBJ1-1, the V gene TRBV29-1; maybe TRBD1 (6 bases). Germline CDR1 reads SQVTM; CDR2 reads ANQGSEA. The CDR3 runs 13 residues. With 5 bases removed from V and 0 bases from J, the gap between germline ends came to 10 bases. This CDR3 is CSVFDRMNTEAFF. The CDR3 nucleotides read TGCAGCGTTTTCGACAGGATGAACACTGAAGCTTTCTTT. Supplemented by reference TRBV29-1 and TRBJ1-1, the full variable domain reads SAVISQKPSRDICQRGTSLTIQCQVDSQVTMMFWYRQQPGQSLTLIATANQGSEATYESGFVIDKFPISRPNLTFSTLTVSNMSPEDSSIYLCSVFDRMNTEAFFGQGTRLTVV.

The chain has TRBV2 and TRBJ1-2; D possibly corresponds to TRBD1 (5 bases). The germline gives CDR1 SNHLY, CDR2 FYNNEI. The germline V and J ends were trimmed by 3 bases and 0 bases, with 8 bases remaining between them. This CDR3 has 14 amino acids. The CDR3 region has the DNA TGTGCCAGCAGTGATCAGGGTTCTAACTATGGCTACACCTTC. This translates into CASSDQGSNYGYTF.

The gene calls are TRBV27 and TRBJ2-7, with TRBD1 as a possible D gene (7 bases). Germline CDR1 is MNHEY and CDR2 is SMNVEV (reference sequence). The CDR3 covers 14 residues. The germline V and J ends were trimmed by 2 bases and 3 bases, with 11 bases remaining between them. CDR3 DNA: TGTGCCAGCAGTTTAGGGCAGGGGGGCTACGAGCAGTACTTC. This gives the protein CASSLGQGGYEQYF.

In the case of this clone: One end of the junction varies from germline; a read error may be responsible. The V and J genes are TRBV30 and TRBJ2-7; TRBD2 agrees at 13 bases. Germline V CDR1 and CDR2: GTSNPN, SVGIG (reference sequence). The CDR3 totals 11 residues. In nucleotides, the CDR3 is TGTGCCTGGAGTGTAGGACTAGCGGGGGTTTTC. This translates into CAWSVGLAGVF.

The chain is built from TRBV6-5 and TRBJ2-7; 10 positions agree with TRBD1. CDR3 length: 14 residues. Germline-derived CDR1 and CDR2 are MNHEY and SVGAGI. V was pared by 4 bases and J by 1 base, with 1 base of the junction left unmatched. The CDR3 nucleotides are TGTGCCAGCAGTTCGGACAGGGGGTCCTACGAGCAGTACTTC. Its translation is CASSSDRGSYEQYF.

This chain joins TRBV15 and TRBJ2-1, with 8 positions matching TRBD2. The CDR3 is made up of 20 amino acids. V was pared by 0 bases and J by 3 bases, with 16 bases of the junction left unmatched. CDR1 and CDR2 (germline): LNHNV, YYDKDF (reference sequence). The CDR3: CATSRDLRPWSGSDYNEQFF. The CDR3 nucleotides read TGTGCCACCAGCAGAGATCTACGCCCGTGGAGCGGGAGTGACTACAATGAGCAGTTCTTC.

This rearrangement joins TRBV6-5 to TRBJ1-4; 9 nucleotides match TRBD1. The V segment lost 8 bases and the J segment 7 bases; nucleotides outside the gene matches: 5. The CDR3 extends over 13 amino acids. Germline loops: CDR1 MNHEY, CDR2 SVGAGI. Here the CDR3 reads CASGQGTGEKLFF. The CDR3 nucleotides are TGTGCCAGCGGACAGGGGACGGGTGAAAAACTGTTTTTT.

V usage is TRBV28 and J usage is TRBJ2-1, with 10 bases identical to TRBD2. CDR1 and CDR2 from the germline V gene are MDHEN and SYDVKM. The V and J ends lost 7 bases and 7 bases, in that order; junction bases with no gene match: 7. The CDR3 runs to 14 residues. The CDR3 sequence is CASKQAGGNNEQFF. The CDR3 DNA is TGTGCCAGCAAACAAGCGGGAGGGAATAATGAGCAGTTCTTC.

This chain connects TRBV19 to TRBJ1-1; unclear D gene. The CDR3 has 14 amino acids. Trimming pared 2 bases from V and 0 bases from J, leaving 7 bases between. CDR1 is LNHDA and CDR2 is SQIVND in the germline V gene (reference sequence). The CDR3 spells CASSILALNTEAFF. DNA of the CDR3: TGTGCCAGTAGTATATTGGCTTTGAACACTGAAGCTTTCTTT.